This TCR beta chain was sequenced for a study of cytomegalovirus exposure and HLA in healthy donors. Germline CDR1 is MNHEY and CDR2 is SVGAGI. This CDR3 is 13 amino acids long. V lost 2 bases, J lost 9 bases, and 8 bases lay in between. TCRdb's copy holds only in-frame clones and misses some; the assay was immunoSEQ multiplex PCR. The sample records around 56,000 clones, roughly 89% being singletons. This clone was seen a handful of times. The sample consisted of PBMCs. V and J are TRBV6-5 and TRBJ1-6; D gene unclear. The source of this sequence is a young woman in good health and CMV-seronegative. CDR3 in amino acids: CASSYLDSSPLHF. CDR3 coding DNA: TGTGCCAGCAGTTACCTGGACTCTTCACCCCTCCACTTT.